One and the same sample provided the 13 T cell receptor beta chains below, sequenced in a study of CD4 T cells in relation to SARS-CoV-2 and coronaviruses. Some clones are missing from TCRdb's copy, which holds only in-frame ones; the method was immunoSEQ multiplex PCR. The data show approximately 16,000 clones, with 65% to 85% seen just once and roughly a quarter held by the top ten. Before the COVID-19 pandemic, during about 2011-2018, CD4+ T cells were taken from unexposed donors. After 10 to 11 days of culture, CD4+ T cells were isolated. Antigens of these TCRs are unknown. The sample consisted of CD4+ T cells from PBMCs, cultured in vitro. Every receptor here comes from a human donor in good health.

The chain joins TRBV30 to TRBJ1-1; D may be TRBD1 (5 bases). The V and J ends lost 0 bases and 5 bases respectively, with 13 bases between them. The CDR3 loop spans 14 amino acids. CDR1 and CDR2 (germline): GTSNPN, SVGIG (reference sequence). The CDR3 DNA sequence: TGTGCCTGGAGTGTAAGGGGTATGGGGACTGAAGCTTTCTTT. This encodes CAWSVRGMGTEAFF.

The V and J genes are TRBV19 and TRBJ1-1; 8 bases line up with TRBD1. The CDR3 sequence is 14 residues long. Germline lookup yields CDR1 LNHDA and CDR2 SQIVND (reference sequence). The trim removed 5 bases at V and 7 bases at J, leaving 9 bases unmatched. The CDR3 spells CASSVQGEIDEAFF. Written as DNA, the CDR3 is TGTGCCAGTAGTGTACAGGGGGAAATCGATGAAGCTTTCTTT.

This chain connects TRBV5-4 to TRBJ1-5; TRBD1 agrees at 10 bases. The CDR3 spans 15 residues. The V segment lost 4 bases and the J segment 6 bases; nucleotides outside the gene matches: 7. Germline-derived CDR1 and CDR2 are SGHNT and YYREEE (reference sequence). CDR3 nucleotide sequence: TGTGCCAGCAGCATAGGGACAGGGGTTGGTCAGCCCCAGCATTTT. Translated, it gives CASSIGTGVGQPQHF.

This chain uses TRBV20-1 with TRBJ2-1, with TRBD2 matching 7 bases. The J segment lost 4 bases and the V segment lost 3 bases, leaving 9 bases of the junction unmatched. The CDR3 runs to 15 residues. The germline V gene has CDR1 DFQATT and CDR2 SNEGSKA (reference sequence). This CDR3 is CSASILRGSYNEQFF. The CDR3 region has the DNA TGCAGTGCTAGTATATTGCGGGGGTCATACAATGAGCAGTTCTTC.

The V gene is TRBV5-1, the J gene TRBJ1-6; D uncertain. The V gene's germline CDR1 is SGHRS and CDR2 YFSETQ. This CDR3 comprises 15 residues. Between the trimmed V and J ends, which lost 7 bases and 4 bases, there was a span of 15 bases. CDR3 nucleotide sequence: TGCGCCAGCGGGGTCGGCAGCTTATATAATTCACCCCTCCACTTT. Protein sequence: CASGVGSLYNSPLHF.

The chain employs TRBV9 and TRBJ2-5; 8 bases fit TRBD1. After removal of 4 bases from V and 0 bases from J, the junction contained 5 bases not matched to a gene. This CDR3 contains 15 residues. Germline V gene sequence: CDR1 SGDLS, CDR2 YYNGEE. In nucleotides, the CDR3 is TGTGCCAGCAGCCGGGACAGGAGGCACCAAGAGACCCAGTACTTC. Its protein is CASSRDRRHQETQYF.

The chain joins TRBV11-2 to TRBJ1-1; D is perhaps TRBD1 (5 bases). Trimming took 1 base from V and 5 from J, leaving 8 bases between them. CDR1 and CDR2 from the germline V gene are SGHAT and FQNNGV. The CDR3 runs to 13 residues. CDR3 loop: CASSLAGRTEAFF. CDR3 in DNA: TGTGCCAGCAGCTTAGCAGGGAGGACTGAAGCTTTCTTT.

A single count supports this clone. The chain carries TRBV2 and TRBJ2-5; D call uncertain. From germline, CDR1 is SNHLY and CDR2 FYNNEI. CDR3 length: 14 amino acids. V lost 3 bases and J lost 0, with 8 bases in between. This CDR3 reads CASSDRTYQETQYF. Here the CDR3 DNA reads TGTGCCAGCAGTGATAGGACGTACCAAGAGACCCAGTACTTC.

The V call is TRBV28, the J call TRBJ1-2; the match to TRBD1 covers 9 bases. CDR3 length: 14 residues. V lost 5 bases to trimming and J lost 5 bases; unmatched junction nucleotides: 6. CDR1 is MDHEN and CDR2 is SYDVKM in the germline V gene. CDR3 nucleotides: TGTGCCAGCAGTCAAGGACAGGGGTTATATGGCTACACCTTC. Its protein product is CASSQGQGLYGYTF.

CDR3 bases: TGTGCCTGGAGTCACGGGGCCGGGTTTTCCTACGAGCAGTACTTC. It codes for CAWSHGAGFSYEQYF. The chain couples TRBV30 to TRBJ2-7; D is perhaps TRBD1 or TRBD2 (5 bases each). This CDR3 is built from 15 residues. The V end was cut by 2 bases, the J end by 1 base, with 15 bases between. Germline CDR1 is GTSNPN and CDR2 is SVGIG (reference sequence). The full variable domain, its missing parts supplied by reference TRBV30 and TRBJ2-7, is SQTIHQWPATLVQPVGSPLSLECTVEGTSNPNLYWYRQAAGRGLQLLFYSVGIGQISSEVPQNLSASRPQDRQFILSSKKLLLSDSGFYLCAWSHGAGFSYEQYFGPGTRLTVT.

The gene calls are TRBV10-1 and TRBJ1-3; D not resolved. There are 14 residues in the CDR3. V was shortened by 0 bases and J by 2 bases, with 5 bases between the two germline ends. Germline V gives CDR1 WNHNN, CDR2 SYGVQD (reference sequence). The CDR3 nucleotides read TGCGCCAGCAGTGAGTCGGCGGCTGGAAACACCATATATTTT. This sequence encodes CASSESAAGNTIYF.

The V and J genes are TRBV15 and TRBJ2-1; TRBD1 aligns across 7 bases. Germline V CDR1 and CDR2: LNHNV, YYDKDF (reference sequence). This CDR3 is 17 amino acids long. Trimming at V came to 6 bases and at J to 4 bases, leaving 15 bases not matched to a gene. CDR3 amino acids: CATSEGTELTTYNEQFF. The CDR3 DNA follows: TGTGCCACCAGTGAAGGGACAGAGCTTACCACATACAATGAGCAGTTCTTC.

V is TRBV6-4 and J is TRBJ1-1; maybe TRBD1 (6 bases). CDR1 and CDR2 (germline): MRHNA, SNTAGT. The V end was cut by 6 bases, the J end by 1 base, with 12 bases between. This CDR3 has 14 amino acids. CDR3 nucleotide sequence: TGTGCCAGCAGACTAACGGGACAGAACACTGAAGCTTTCTTT. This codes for CASRLTGQNTEAFF.